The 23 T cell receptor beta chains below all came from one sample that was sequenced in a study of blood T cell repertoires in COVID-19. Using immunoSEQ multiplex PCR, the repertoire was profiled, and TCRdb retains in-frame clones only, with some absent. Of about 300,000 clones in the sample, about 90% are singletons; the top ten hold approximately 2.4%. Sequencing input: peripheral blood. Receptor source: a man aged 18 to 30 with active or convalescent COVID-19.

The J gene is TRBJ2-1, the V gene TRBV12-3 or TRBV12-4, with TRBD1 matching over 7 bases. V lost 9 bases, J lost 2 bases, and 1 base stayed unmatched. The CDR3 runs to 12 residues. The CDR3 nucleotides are TGTGCCAGTGGGACAGCCTACAATGAGCAGTTCTTC. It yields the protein CASGTAYNEQFF.

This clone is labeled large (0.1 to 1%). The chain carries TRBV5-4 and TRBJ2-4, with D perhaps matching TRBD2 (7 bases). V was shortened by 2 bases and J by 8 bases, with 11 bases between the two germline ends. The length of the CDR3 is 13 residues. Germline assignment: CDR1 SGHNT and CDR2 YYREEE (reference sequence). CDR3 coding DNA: TGTGCCAGCAGCTTAGGGGGGAGGGACATTCAGTACTTC. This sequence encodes CASSLGGRDIQYF.

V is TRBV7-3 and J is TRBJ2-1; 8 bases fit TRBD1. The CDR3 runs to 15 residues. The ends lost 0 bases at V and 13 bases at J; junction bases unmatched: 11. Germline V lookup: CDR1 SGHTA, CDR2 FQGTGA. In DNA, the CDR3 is TGTGCCAGCAGCTTAACGTTAATAGGGACAGGTCCACAGTTCTTC. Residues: CASSLTLIGTGPQFF.

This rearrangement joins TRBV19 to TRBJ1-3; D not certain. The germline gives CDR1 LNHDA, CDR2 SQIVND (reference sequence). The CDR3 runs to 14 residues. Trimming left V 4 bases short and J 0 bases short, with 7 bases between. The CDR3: CASSKGGSGNTIYF. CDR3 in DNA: TGTGCCAGTAGTAAGGGAGGCTCTGGAAACACCATATATTTT.

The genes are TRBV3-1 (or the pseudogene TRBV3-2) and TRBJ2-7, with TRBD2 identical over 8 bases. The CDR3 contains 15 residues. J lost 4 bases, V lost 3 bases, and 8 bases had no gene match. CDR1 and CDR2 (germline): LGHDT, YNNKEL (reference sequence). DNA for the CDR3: TGTGCCAGCAGCCAGACTAGCGAGTCCCTATACGAGCAGTACTTC. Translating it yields CASSQTSESLYEQYF.

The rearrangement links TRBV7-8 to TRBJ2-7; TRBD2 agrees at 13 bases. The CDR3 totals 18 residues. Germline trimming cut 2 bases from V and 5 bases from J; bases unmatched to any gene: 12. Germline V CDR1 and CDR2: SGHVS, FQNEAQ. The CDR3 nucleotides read TGTGCCAGCAGCTTACCTCGGACTAGCGGGAGTGTCGGGGACGAGCAGTACTTC. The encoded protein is CASSLPRTSGSVGDEQYF. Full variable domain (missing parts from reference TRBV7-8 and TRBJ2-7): GAGVSQSPRYKVAKRGQDVALRCDPISGHVSLFWYQQALGQGPEFLTYFQNEAQLDKSGLPSDRFFAERPEGSVSTLKIQRTQQEDSAVYLCASSLPRTSGSVGDEQYFGPGTRLTVT.

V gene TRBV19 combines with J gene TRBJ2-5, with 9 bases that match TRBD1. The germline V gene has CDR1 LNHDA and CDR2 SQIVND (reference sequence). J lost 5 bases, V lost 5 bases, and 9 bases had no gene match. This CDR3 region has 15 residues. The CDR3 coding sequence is TGTGCCAGTAGTCAAGGGACAGGGTGGGGGGAGACCCAGTACTTC. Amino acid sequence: CASSQGTGWGETQYF.

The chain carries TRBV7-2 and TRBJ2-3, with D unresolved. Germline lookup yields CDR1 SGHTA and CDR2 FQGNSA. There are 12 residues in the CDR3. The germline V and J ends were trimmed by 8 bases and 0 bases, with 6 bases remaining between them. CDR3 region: CASSLSTDTQYF. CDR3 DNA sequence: TGTGCCAGCTCCTTGAGCACAGATACGCAGTATTTT.

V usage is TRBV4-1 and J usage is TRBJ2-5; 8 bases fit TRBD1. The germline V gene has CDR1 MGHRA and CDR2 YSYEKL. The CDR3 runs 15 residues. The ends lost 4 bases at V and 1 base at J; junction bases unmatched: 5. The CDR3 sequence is CASSRLGQAQETQYF. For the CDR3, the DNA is TGCGCCAGCAGCCGCCTGGGACAGGCCCAAGAGACCCAGTACTTC.

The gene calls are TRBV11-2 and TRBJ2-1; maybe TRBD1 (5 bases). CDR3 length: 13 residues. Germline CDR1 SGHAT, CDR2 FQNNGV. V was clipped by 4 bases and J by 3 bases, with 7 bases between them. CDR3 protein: CASSSTVYNEQFF. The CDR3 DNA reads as TGTGCCAGCAGCTCGACAGTCTACAATGAGCAGTTCTTC.

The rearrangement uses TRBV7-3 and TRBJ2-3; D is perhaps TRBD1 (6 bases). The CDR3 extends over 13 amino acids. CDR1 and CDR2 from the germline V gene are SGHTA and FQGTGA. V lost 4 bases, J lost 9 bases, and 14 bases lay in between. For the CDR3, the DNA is TGTGCCAGCAGCTGGAACAGGGAAGGGACGCAGTATTTT. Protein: CASSWNREGTQYF. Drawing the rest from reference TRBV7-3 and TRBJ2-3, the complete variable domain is GAGVSQTPSNKVTEKGKYVELRCDPISGHTALYWYRQSLGQGPEFLIYFQGTGAADDSGLPNDRFFAVRPEGSVSTLKIQRTERGDSAVYLCASSWNREGTQYFGPGTRLTVL.

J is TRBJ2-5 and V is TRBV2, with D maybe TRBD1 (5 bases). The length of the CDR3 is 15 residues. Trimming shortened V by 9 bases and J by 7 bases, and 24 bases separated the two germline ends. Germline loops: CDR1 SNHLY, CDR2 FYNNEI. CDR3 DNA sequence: TGTGCCAGTAACTCAGACAGCCTAGGGTCAGGGACCCAGTACTTC. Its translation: CASNSDSLGSGTQYF.

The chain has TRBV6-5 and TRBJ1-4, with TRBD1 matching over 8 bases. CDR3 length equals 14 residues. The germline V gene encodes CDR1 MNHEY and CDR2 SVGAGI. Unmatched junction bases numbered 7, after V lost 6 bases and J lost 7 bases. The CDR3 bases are TGTGCCAGCAGGAGGACAGGGTCAAGTGAAAAACTGTTTTTT. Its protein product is CASRRTGSSEKLFF.

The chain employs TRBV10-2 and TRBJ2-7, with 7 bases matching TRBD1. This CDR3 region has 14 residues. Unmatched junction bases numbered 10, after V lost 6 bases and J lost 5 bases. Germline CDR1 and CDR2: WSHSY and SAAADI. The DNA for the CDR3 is TGCGCCAGCAGACCGACAGGGTTTGATAACGAGCAGTACTTC. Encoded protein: CASRPTGFDNEQYF.

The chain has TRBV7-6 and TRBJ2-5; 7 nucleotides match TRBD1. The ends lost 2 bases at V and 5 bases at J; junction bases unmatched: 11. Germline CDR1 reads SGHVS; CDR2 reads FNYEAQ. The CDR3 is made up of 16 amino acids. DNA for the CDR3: TGTGCCAGCAGCTTAAGCGCCAGGGGGAAAAGTGAGACCCAGTACTTC. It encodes CASSLSARGKSETQYF.

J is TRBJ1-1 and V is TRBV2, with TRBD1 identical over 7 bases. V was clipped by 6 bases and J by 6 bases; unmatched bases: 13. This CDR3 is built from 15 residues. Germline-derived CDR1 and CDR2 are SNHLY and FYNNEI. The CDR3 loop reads CASSAPPTGYAEAFF. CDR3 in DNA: TGTGCCAGCAGCGCGCCGCCGACAGGGTACGCTGAAGCTTTCTTT. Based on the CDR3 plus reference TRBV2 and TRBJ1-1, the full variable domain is EPEVTQTPSHQVTQMGQEVILRCVPISNHLYFYWYRQILGQKVEFLVSFYNNEISEKSEIFDDQFSVERPDGSNFTLKIRSTKLEDSAMYFCASSAPPTGYAEAFFGQGTRLTVV.

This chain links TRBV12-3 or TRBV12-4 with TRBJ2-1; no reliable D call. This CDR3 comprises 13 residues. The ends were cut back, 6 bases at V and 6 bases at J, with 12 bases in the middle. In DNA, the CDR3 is TGTGCCAGCAGCTATCCGTTTAGCAATGAGCAGTTCTTC. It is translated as CASSYPFSNEQFF.

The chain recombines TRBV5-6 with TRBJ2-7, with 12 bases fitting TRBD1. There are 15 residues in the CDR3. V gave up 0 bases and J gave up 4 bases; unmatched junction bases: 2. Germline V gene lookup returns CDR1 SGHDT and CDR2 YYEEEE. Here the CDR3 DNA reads TGTGCCAGCAGCTTGGGGGACAGGGGGCTTTACGAGCAGTACTTC. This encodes CASSLGDRGLYEQYF. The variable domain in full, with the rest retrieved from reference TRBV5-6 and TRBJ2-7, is DAGVTQSPTHLIKTRGQQVTLRCSPKSGHDTVSWYQQALGQGPQFIFQYYEEEERQRGNFPDRFSGHQFPNYSSELNVNALLLGDSALYLCASSLGDRGLYEQYFGPGTRLTVT.

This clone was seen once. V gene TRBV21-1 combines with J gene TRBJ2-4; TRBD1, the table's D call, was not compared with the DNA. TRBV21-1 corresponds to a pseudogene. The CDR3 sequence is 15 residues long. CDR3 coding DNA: TGTGCCAGCAGCTCTCAGGGGAGTGTCAAAAACATTCAGTACTTC. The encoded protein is CASSSQGSVKNIQYF.

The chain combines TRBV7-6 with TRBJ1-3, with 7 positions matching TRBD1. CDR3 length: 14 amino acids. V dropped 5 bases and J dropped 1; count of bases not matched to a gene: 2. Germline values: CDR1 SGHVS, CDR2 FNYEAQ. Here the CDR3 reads CASSATGSGNTIYF. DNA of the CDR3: TGTGCCAGCAGCGCGACAGGGTCTGGAAACACCATATATTTT.

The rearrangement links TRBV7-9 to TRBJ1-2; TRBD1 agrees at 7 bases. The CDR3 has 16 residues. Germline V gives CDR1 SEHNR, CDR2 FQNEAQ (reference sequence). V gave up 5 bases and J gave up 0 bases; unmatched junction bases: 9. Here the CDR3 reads CASSDGTAPANYGYTF. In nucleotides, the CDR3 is TGTGCCAGCAGCGACGGGACAGCGCCTGCTAACTATGGCTACACCTTC.

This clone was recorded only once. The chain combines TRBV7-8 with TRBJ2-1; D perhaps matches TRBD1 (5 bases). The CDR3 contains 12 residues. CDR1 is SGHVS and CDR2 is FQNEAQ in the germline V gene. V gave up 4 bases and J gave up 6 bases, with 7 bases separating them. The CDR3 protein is CASSYDSNEQFF. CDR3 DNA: TGTGCCAGCAGCTATGACAGCAATGAGCAGTTCTTC.

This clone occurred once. This chain's CDR3 is CAISDIEQGRANTEAFF. CDR3 nucleotide sequence: TGTGCCATCAGTGATATCGAACAGGGAAGGGCGAACACTGAAGCTTTCTTT. The V and J genes are TRBV10-3 and TRBJ1-1; D might be TRBD1 (6 bases). The CDR3 contains 17 residues. Germline V gene data show CDR1 as ENHRY and CDR2 as SYGVKD. V was pared by 3 bases and J by 1 base, with 18 bases between.